The rows below give T cell receptor beta chains drawn from one sample of a study of T cell repertoires in cytomegalovirus infection. These receptors' antigens are unknown. In TCRdb, the reads were re-called with MiXCR into one record per CDR3 protein. This sample yields fewer than 1,000,000 distinct CDR3 sequences, of which under 40% are seen a single time; 13% belongs to the top ten. The sequenced sample was cultured CD8+ T cells from PBMCs, obtained from culture after CMV antigen stimulation. These receptors were taken from a human donor in good health (CMV status not recorded). Some clones in this sample may be carry-over from other donors' samples. The CDR3 runs from the conserved cysteine through the conserved F or W. Each record gives: CDR3 DNA, CDR3 protein, J gene, D gene, clone size, V gene. The D gene is left open where the match is weak. The size entry is marked missing in some rows and otherwise reads once, few, many or a size class.

DNA: TGTGCCAGCAGCCCATCGACAGGGTACTCAACTAATGAAAAACTGTTTTTT
CDR3: CASSPSTGYSTNEKLFF
J: TRBJ1-4
D: TRBD1
size: NA
V: TRBV7-9

DNA: TGTGCCAGCAGTTATCGGGGGGATCGGACTGAAGCTTTCTTT
CDR3: CASSYRGDRTEAFF
J: TRBJ1-1
D: NA
size: NA
V: TRBV6-2/TRBV6-3

DNA: TGTGCCAGCAGACATGACAGGGGCACAAGAGAGACCCAGTACTTC
CDR3: CASRHDRGTRETQYF
J: TRBJ2-5
D: TRBD1
size: NA
V: TRBV7-8

DNA: TGTGCCAGCAGTTTATCGGACAGGGGACCCCTCGCGGAACTGTTTTTT
CDR3: CASSLSDRGPLAELFF
J: TRBJ1-4
D: TRBD1
size: NA
V: TRBV28

DNA: TGCAGTGCTCCGGCCAGGGGCGGGGAGCTGTTTTTT
CDR3: CSAPARGGELFF
J: TRBJ2-2
D: NA
size: NA
V: TRBV20-1

DNA: TGTGTCAGCAGCTTGACAGGGGGCAGGTCGTATTATGGCTACACCTTC
CDR3: CVSSLTGGRSYYGYTF
J: TRBJ1-2
D: TRBD1
size: NA
V: TRBV6-6

DNA: TGTGCCAGCAGTTTTGGCCCCGGGACAGGGAGCTACAATGAGCAGTTCTTC
CDR3: CASSFGPGTGSYNEQFF
J: TRBJ2-1
D: TRBD1
size: few
V: TRBV27

DNA: TGTGCCAGCAGCTTTATAGGGACGCTGGTATTCTACGAGCAGTACTTC
CDR3: CASSFIGTLVFYEQYF
J: TRBJ2-7
D: NA
size: NA
V: TRBV7-8

DNA: TGTGCCACCAGCAGAGATCTTGGCGGGGGGGCCGGCGATGAGCAGTTCTTC
CDR3: CATSRDLGGGAGDEQFF
J: TRBJ2-1
D: TRBD2
size: NA
V: TRBV15

DNA: TGTGCCAGTAGTCGGATGGGGACTGGCAATCAGCCCCAGCATTTT
CDR3: CASSRMGTGNQPQHF
J: TRBJ1-5
D: NA
size: NA
V: TRBV19

DNA: TGTGCCAGCAGCTTAACCGGGACAGGAGTACACACCATATATTTT
CDR3: CASSLTGTGVHTIYF
J: TRBJ1-3
D: TRBD1
size: few
V: TRBV7-3

DNA: TGTGCCAGCATGCGCGGGGATGGCTACACCTTC
CDR3: CASMRGDGYTF
J: TRBJ1-2
D: NA
size: NA
V: TRBV6-6

DNA: TGTGCCAGCAGCCCAGGCCAGGGAGGTAATTCACCCCTCCACTTT
CDR3: CASSPGQGGNSPLHF
J: TRBJ1-6
D: NA
size: many
V: TRBV3-1

DNA: TGTGCCAGCAGCCACCGGGGTGAGCAGTTCTTC
CDR3: CASSHRGEQFF
J: TRBJ2-1
D: NA
size: many
V: TRBV7-9

DNA: TGCGCCAGCAGTCTGTCGGGGGGAGAAATCCCTGAGCAGTTCTTC
CDR3: CASSLSGGEIPEQFF
J: TRBJ2-1
D: TRBD2
size: few
V: TRBV5-1

DNA: TGCGCCAGCAGCCAGGCACGGCGGGACGAGCAGTTCTTC
CDR3: CASSQARRDEQFF
J: TRBJ2-1
D: NA
size: NA
V: TRBV4-1

DNA: TGTGCCAGCAGCAAAGGGACTAGCGGGTCAGATACGCAGTATTTT
CDR3: CASSKGTSGSDTQYF
J: TRBJ2-3
D: TRBD2
size: NA
V: TRBV27

DNA: TGCGCCAGCAGTCCAGTGCCCGGTGGCAATCAGCCCCAGCATTTT
CDR3: CASSPVPGGNQPQHF
J: TRBJ1-5
D: NA
size: NA
V: TRBV4-1

DNA: TGTGCCAGCAGCCTGGGACACAAACCGTTTAATGAAAAACTGTTTTTT
CDR3: CASSLGHKPFNEKLFF
J: TRBJ1-4
D: NA
size: NA
V: TRBV7-9

DNA: TGTGCCAGCAGCCACTTATACGTTTTAAGGGACGATAGCACAGATACGCAGTATTTT
CDR3: CASSHLYVLRDDSTDTQYF
J: TRBJ2-3
D: NA
size: NA
V: TRBV6-1

DNA: TGCGCCAGCAGCCAAGAAGGGGGTGGACAGGGGAAGACCCAGTACTTC
CDR3: CASSQEGGGQGKTQYF
J: TRBJ2-5
D: TRBD1
size: few
V: TRBV4-1

DNA: TGCGCCAGCAGGGGGACGGTGAACACTGAAGCTTTCTTT
CDR3: CASRGTVNTEAFF
J: TRBJ1-1
D: NA
size: few
V: TRBV10-2

DNA: TGTGCCAGCAGAGACAGGGACACGAACACCGGGGAGCTGTTTTTT
CDR3: CASRDRDTNTGELFF
J: TRBJ2-2
D: TRBD1
size: NA
V: TRBV7-9

DNA: TGTGCCAGCCGTTCCCCCCGTATGGGGCCGGGACTACCCTACGAGCAGTACTTC
CDR3: CASRSPRMGPGLPYEQYF
J: TRBJ2-7
D: TRBD2
size: few
V: TRBV27

DNA: TGTGCCAGCAGGGGGGGACAGGGACCCTACGAGCAGTACTTC
CDR3: CASRGGQGPYEQYF
J: TRBJ2-7
D: TRBD1
size: few
V: TRBV2

DNA: TGTGCCAGCACCGTAGGTCGCTCACCCCTCCACTTT
CDR3: CASTVGRSPLHF
J: TRBJ1-6
D: NA
size: few
V: TRBV7-3

DNA: TGTGCCAGCAGCTCAACATCCGGGACAGGGGACAGAGATACGCAGTATTTT
CDR3: CASSSTSGTGDRDTQYF
J: TRBJ2-3
D: TRBD1
size: NA
V: TRBV7-4

DNA: TGTGCCAGCAGCACCCGGGACCAGGGAATGGAGACCCAGTACTTC
CDR3: CASSTRDQGMETQYF
J: TRBJ2-5
D: NA
size: few
V: TRBV11-3

DNA: TGTGCCAGCAGCTCCCAAGGGGGGCGATTTCATTACCTCCACTTT
CDR3: CASSSQGGRFHYLHF
J: TRBJ1-6
D: NA
size: NA
V: TRBV7-6

DNA: TGTGCCAGCAGCCAAGATCAAGAGGGGGCGAGTGTGTCTCAGCCCCAGCATTTT
CDR3: CASSQDQEGASVSQPQHF
J: TRBJ1-5
D: TRBD1
size: NA
V: TRBV4-2

DNA: TGTGCCAGTAGTCCAAGGAGGGTCGCGGGTGAGCAGTTCTTC
CDR3: CASSPRRVAGEQFF
J: TRBJ2-1
D: NA
size: few
V: TRBV19

DNA: TGTGCCAGCAGCTTAACCCCACTAGCGGGGTCAGATACGCAGTATTTT
CDR3: CASSLTPLAGSDTQYF
J: TRBJ2-3
D: TRBD2
size: many
V: TRBV7-2

DNA: TGTGCCAGCAGTTACTCGAGGGTTCAACCGGCTAACTATGGCTACACCTTC
CDR3: CASSYSRVQPANYGYTF
J: TRBJ1-2
D: NA
size: NA
V: TRBV6-5

DNA: TGTGCCAGCAGCCAGCCAGGGGCCGACGAGCAGTACTTC
CDR3: CASSQPGADEQYF
J: TRBJ2-7
D: NA
size: many
V: TRBV7-2

DNA: TGCAGCGTTGAACGAGTCTATGGCTACACCTTC
CDR3: CSVERVYGYTF
J: TRBJ1-2
D: NA
size: NA
V: TRBV29-1

DNA: TGTGCCAGCAGTGAAGGTGGATGGGGGGTTCCAGAGACCCAGTACTTC
CDR3: CASSEGGWGVPETQYF
J: TRBJ2-5
D: NA
size: NA
V: TRBV6-1

DNA: TGTGCCAGCAGCCTTGGAGTCGGTGAAGCTTTCTTT
CDR3: CASSLGVGEAFF
J: TRBJ1-1
D: NA
size: few
V: TRBV7-9

DNA: TGTGCCAGCAGCTTAGTAGCAGGGGCGGTCGATGAGCAGTTCTTC
CDR3: CASSLVAGAVDEQFF
J: TRBJ2-1
D: NA
size: once
V: TRBV5-3

DNA: TGTGCCAGCAGCTTACGGGGGGGTTCCACCGGGGAGCTGTTTTTT
CDR3: CASSLRGGSTGELFF
J: TRBJ2-2
D: TRBD2
size: NA
V: TRBV11-3

DNA: TGCAGCGTACGATTGGTGAACCAAGAGACCCAGTACTTC
CDR3: CSVRLVNQETQYF
J: TRBJ2-5
D: NA
size: NA
V: TRBV29-1

DNA: TGCGCCAGCAGCCGGCAGGGGTCTCTCCAAGAGACCCAGTACTTC
CDR3: CASSRQGSLQETQYF
J: TRBJ2-5
D: NA
size: few
V: TRBV4-3

DNA: TGTGCCAGCAGTTACTCGATGCAGGGGGGCTTTGAGACCCAGTACTTC
CDR3: CASSYSMQGGFETQYF
J: TRBJ2-5
D: NA
size: few
V: TRBV6-5

DNA: TGTGCCAGCAGCCCTTCAAGTGGATATGAGCAGTTCTTC
CDR3: CASSPSSGYEQFF
J: TRBJ2-1
D: NA
size: NA
V: TRBV14

DNA: TGCAGTGCTAGAGATAGAGTGGGGCAGGATAGGTACAATGAGCAGTTCTTC
CDR3: CSARDRVGQDRYNEQFF
J: TRBJ2-1
D: NA
size: NA
V: TRBV20-1

DNA: TGTGCCAGCAGTTACTCGGGGCAGGACGAAGCAGATACGCAGTATTTT
CDR3: CASSYSGQDEADTQYF
J: TRBJ2-3
D: NA
size: NA
V: TRBV6-5

DNA: TGTGCCAGCAGGGGTGGGGGCGCAACCTACGAGCAGTACTTC
CDR3: CASRGGGATYEQYF
J: TRBJ2-7
D: NA
size: NA
V: TRBV6-1

DNA: TGTGCCAGCGCGGGACAGGGCCATCAGCCCCAGCATTTT
CDR3: CASAGQGHQPQHF
J: TRBJ1-5
D: TRBD1
size: many
V: TRBV19

DNA: TGTGCCAGCAGTTACCCAAAGGACAGCCGCAATCAGCCCCAGCATTTT
CDR3: CASSYPKDSRNQPQHF
J: TRBJ1-5
D: NA
size: NA
V: TRBV6-6

DNA: TGTGCCAGCAGCTCGAGAGAGGTGGCGGGGACTGAAGCTTTCTTT
CDR3: CASSSREVAGTEAFF
J: TRBJ1-1
D: NA
size: NA
V: TRBV13

DNA: TGTGCCAGCAGTGCCGACAGCGGATTGAACACTGAAGCTTTCTTT
CDR3: CASSADSGLNTEAFF
J: TRBJ1-1
D: NA
size: NA
V: TRBV28

DNA: TGTGCCAGCAGTGTTACTGGGGCCAACGTCCTGACTTTC
CDR3: CASSVTGANVLTF
J: TRBJ2-6
D: NA
size: NA
V: TRBV27

DNA: TGTGCCAGCAGTTACGACGGCCAGGCTCACTATGGCTACACCTTC
CDR3: CASSYDGQAHYGYTF
J: TRBJ1-2
D: NA
size: NA
V: TRBV6-2/TRBV6-3

DNA: TGTGCCAGCAGCCACCCTGACAGCCAAGAGACCCAGTACTTC
CDR3: CASSHPDSQETQYF
J: TRBJ2-5
D: NA
size: many
V: TRBV6-6

DNA: TGCAGTGCTAGAGTCCTGGACAGCGAGGGACTTGACACCATATATTTT
CDR3: CSARVLDSEGLDTIYF
J: TRBJ1-3
D: NA
size: once
V: TRBV20-1

DNA: TGTGCTAGTGAGCGGCTCAACACTGAAGCTTTCTTT
CDR3: CASERLNTEAFF
J: TRBJ1-1
D: NA
size: few
V: TRBV12-5

DNA: TGTGCCAGCAGCTTATATTCGGGGAGCACAGATACGCAGTATTTT
CDR3: CASSLYSGSTDTQYF
J: TRBJ2-3
D: NA
size: many
V: TRBV11-3

DNA: TGTGCCAGTAGGAAACAAGAGACCCAGTACTTC
CDR3: CASRKQETQYF
J: TRBJ2-5
D: NA
size: few
V: TRBV19

DNA: TGTGCCAGCAGCCAAGACCGGTGGTCTAGCGGGGGCCCAACCTACAATGAGCAGTTCTTC
CDR3: CASSQDRWSSGGPTYNEQFF
J: TRBJ2-1
D: TRBD2
size: NA
V: TRBV14

DNA: TGTGCCAGCAGTTTTGGGGCGGAGAAGTACTTC
CDR3: CASSFGAEKYF
J: TRBJ2-5
D: NA
size: few
V: TRBV27

DNA: TGTGCCACCAGTGACCGGGGACAGGTTATGTCACCCCTCCACTTT
CDR3: CATSDRGQVMSPLHF
J: TRBJ1-6
D: TRBD1
size: few
V: TRBV24-1